The subject of this entry is one TCR beta chain. This clone was counted a few times. There is no known antigen for this receptor. Base qualities were left out, and no much larger clone turns up one base away. This specimen comes from a study of beta chain features in type 1 diabetes (dated by TCRdb to the late 2010s). Looking at the study overall: Mean age, gender distribution, total cell number and subset yield were not different between patients and healthy donors. A total of 90 million to 130 million sorted cells were examined across all samples, and a strong correlation was observed between cell number per subset and RNA yield. The study compared TCRB repertoires of sorted circulating CD4+ T cell subsets between recently diagnosed type 1 diabetes patients and matched healthy donors. Whereas all 30 or so donors provided naive and central memory subsets, regulatory and stem cell-like memory subsets were isolated from just 8 patients and about 8 healthy donors. What the study reported, not specific to this receptor: Type 1 diabetes patients showed a moderate but significant shortening of TCRB CDR3 length in all four CD4+ subsets. Because cDNA was sequenced instead of genomic DNA, highly expressing activated cells could be over-represented, though the groups showed no difference in activation or CD3 levels. Naive, central memory and regulatory TCRB repertoires appeared more similar among patients than among healthy donors. PCR may preferentially amplify shorter templates, but because patient and control samples were amplified and corrected together, any resulting skew would affect both groups equally. Because the HLA sub-analyses included only small numbers of individuals, any influence of HLA type on TCRB rearrangement was left unresolved. Patients with type 1 diabetes made fewer insertions and deleted more nucleotides at VDJ recombination sites, implying thymic rearrangement abnormalities.

The entire isolated RNA was reverse transcribed using the High Capacity cDNA Reverse Transcription Kit, and thus expressed TCRB transcripts were sequenced. Deep immunoSEQ sequencing was applied to naive, central memory and regulatory T cell samples, giving an average of about 3.8 million total reads per sample. Sorted cells were lysed in RLT buffer and RNA was extracted with DNase-treated RNeasy Micro or Mini kits, depending on cell number. Each cell subset was processed separately to prevent cross-contamination, with patient and healthy donor samples processed together. The immunoSEQ multiplex PCR was used to amplify TCRB sequences from cDNA, yielding 87-bp fragments that span the CDR3 region. Amplicons were sequenced on the Illumina HiSeq platform. The authors processed their data as follows. Synthetic template baselines were used to correct PCR bias computationally, reads within Hamming distance 2 were collapsed, and singletons that could not be merged were discarded. Reads were aligned to IMGT to assign V, D and J genes, CDR3 length, and insertions or deletions at six rearrangement sites. Within each subset, clonotype counts were normalized to sorted cell number, after which true diversity and Gini coefficients were computed with the tcR R package. The overlap coefficient, calculated on TCRB nucleotide sequences, was used to quantify repertoire sharing. Entries here come from immuneACCESS through TCRdb and include only in-frame sequences with V and J called. Some clones fail to appear in such tables; in the studies checked, an unresolved V gene covers under half of the shortfall, and the cause of the remainder is unknown. V and J calls and clone size are given by that table; D and trimming were obtained from the DNA. The sample table records fewer than 25,000 clones; roughly 66% of these occur just once. The ten largest clones represent 4.2% of the sample.

Each donor gave one peripheral blood draw, around 0.12 L on average, collected into heparinised tubes. A BD FACSAria II was used to sort naive, central memory, regulatory and stem cell-like memory CD4+ T cells with a panel that included CD45RO, CCR7, CD25, CD127, CD95 and CD27. All sorted populations exceeded 95% purity. PBMCs were isolated right away by Lymphoprep density gradient centrifugation and were stained directly, without culture. So that batch effects would be minimized, each experiment stained and sorted samples in pairs, pairing one healthy donor with one patient. The CDR3, cysteine through phenylalanine, is 13 amino acids long. Solely the CDR3 DNA is kept, with 39 bases framed from the first base. V sheds 6 bases and J sheds 0 bases, leaving 8 bases between their ends. Based on the germline V gene (reference sequence), the CDR1 and CDR2 sequences are SEHNR and FQNEAQ.

The rearrangement combines TRBV7-9 with TRBJ1-1, and the D gene may be TRBD1, 5 bases matching. The sequencing sample was made of Tregs from blood. The meaning of the sample's cell subset or site label: regulatory CD4+ T cells. The TCR sequence derives from a man aged 18 to 30 with type 1 diabetes. The CDR3: CASSLQVNTEAFF. The bases are TGTGCCAGCAGTCTACAGGTGAACACTGAAGCTTTCTTT.